This T cell receptor beta chain is from a study of blood T cell repertoires in COVID-19. Background on the study: Both acute and convalescent COVID-19 samples were obtained from the United States, Italy and Spain. The analysed material was cDNA or gDNA that came from T cells, B-cell-depleted T cells, or PBMCs.

Trimming shortened V by 10 bases and J by 3 bases, and 9 bases separated the two germline ends. CDR1 is WNHNN and CDR2 is SYGVQD in the germline V gene (reference sequence). CDR3 size: 12 residues. In the original analysis: Estimation of nucleated cell counts relied on the amplification of reference gene primers. The data were produced by immunoSEQ multiplex PCR, yet TCRdb's version contains in-frame clones alone and is incomplete. V, J and clone size derive from that table, while D and trimming were established from the DNA sequence. Here the sample spans fewer than 250,000 clones, under 90% being singletons.

The specimen was peripheral blood. The receptor was derived from a human donor in a cohort sampled during active COVID-19. The chain carries TRBV10-1 and TRBJ2-2, with D maybe TRBD1 (6 bases). The DNA of the CDR3 is TGCGCCAACCGGACAGACACCGGGGAGCTGTTTTTT. Its protein product is CANRTDTGELFF.